Following are 13 T cell receptor beta chains from one sample sequenced in a study of blood T cell repertoires in COVID-19. Profiled with immunoSEQ multiplex PCR; TCRdb holds only in-frame clones, not every one. This table holds 150,000 to 200,000 clones, around 85% found once. Sequenced sample: peripheral blood. These receptor sequences come from a man between 60 and 70 years old with acute or convalescent COVID-19.

This clone was observed once. Written as DNA, the CDR3 is TGTGCCAGCAGCGTAGGGTCAGGGCAGCCCCAGCATTTT. The encoded protein is CASSVGSGQPQHF. The chain carries TRBV9 and TRBJ1-5, with a tentative D call TRBD1 (5 bases). The germline V and J ends were trimmed by 0 bases and 7 bases, with 8 bases remaining between them. Germline CDR1 SGDLS, CDR2 YYNGEE. This CDR3 spans 13 amino acids.

About this clone: Other DNA sequences in the sample encode the same CDR3. The gene calls are TRBV5-1 and TRBJ1-3; no firm D call. Germline assignment: CDR1 SGHRS and CDR2 YFSETQ. This CDR3 contains 15 residues. The ends were cut back, 0 bases at V and 1 base at J, with 8 bases in the middle. CDR3 protein: CASSLAGGSGNTIYF. In DNA, the CDR3 is TGCGCCAGCAGCTTGGCCGGCGGGTCTGGAAACACCATATATTTT.

The V call is TRBV29-1, the J call TRBJ2-3; D remains ambiguous. Trimming stripped 6 bases from V and 3 bases from J, with 7 bases between. This CDR3 region has 11 residues. From germline, CDR1 is SQVTM and CDR2 ANQGSEA. CDR3 coding DNA: TGCAGCGTGAAGAGTACAGATACGCAGTATTTT. As protein: CSVKSTDTQYF.

The chain links TRBV24-1 to TRBJ2-2; TRBD1 might be the D (6 bases). V was cut by 6 bases and J by 4 bases, with 14 bases left in between. Germline-derived CDR1 and CDR2 are KGHDR and SFDVKD. This CDR3 has 15 amino acids. The CDR3 loop is CATSPGHIITGELFF. DNA for the CDR3: TGTGCCACCAGTCCGGGACACATTATCACCGGGGAGCTGTTTTTT.

This chain links TRBV3-1 (or the pseudogene TRBV3-2) with TRBJ1-2; D remains unclear. Germline V gene data show CDR1 as LGHDT and CDR2 as YNNKEL (reference sequence). The ends were cut back, 1 base at V and 4 bases at J, with 10 bases in the middle. The CDR3 is 14 residues long. The CDR3 DNA reads as TGTGCCAGCAGCCAAGTCACAGCCGGCTATGGCTACACCTTC. It codes for CASSQVTAGYGYTF.

At least ten counts were recorded for this clone. The CDR3 DNA is TGCAGCGTCAACCACAGGGGGCTATGGTACTTC. It translates to CSVNHRGLWYF. The chain recombines TRBV29-1 with TRBJ2-7; 9 bases line up with TRBD1. CDR1 is SQVTM, CDR2 ANQGSEA, per germline. V lost 6 bases to trimming and J lost 12 bases; unmatched junction nucleotides: 9. The CDR3 is made up of 11 amino acids.

The chain is built from TRBV21-1 and TRBJ1-1. TRBV21-1 represents a pseudogene. CDR3 length: 13 residues. The CDR3 here is CASSKVAAVGAFF. CDR3 nucleotide sequence: TGTGCCAGCAGCAAAGTAGCGGCGGTAGGGGCTTTCTTT.

This chain connects TRBV4-1 to TRBJ2-1, with a weak D call TRBD2 (6 bases). Germline assignment: CDR1 MGHRA and CDR2 YSYEKL. The CDR3 sequence is 18 residues long. V was clipped by 3 bases and J by 0 bases, with 18 bases between them. This chain's CDR3 is CASSHPDRRESSYNEQFF. CDR3 in DNA: TGCGCCAGCAGCCACCCCGATCGCCGGGAGTCCTCCTACAATGAGCAGTTCTTC.

The V gene is TRBV11-2, the J gene TRBJ2-1; D is uncertain. With 7 bases removed from V and 8 bases from J, the gap between germline ends came to 15 bases. The CDR3 has 13 amino acids. Germline V gene data show CDR1 as SGHAT and CDR2 as FQNNGV. CDR3: CASIDWSNDEQFF. The CDR3 coding sequence is TGTGCCAGCATCGACTGGTCCAATGATGAGCAGTTCTTC.

The V gene is TRBV6-5, the J gene TRBJ2-7; D gene uncertain. CDR1 is MNHEY, CDR2 SVGAGI, per germline. This CDR3 contains 14 residues. Trimming stripped 6 bases from V and 1 base from J, with 13 bases between. CDR3 DNA: TGTGCCAGCAGCGCGGTTGAGTGGTCCTACGAGCAGTACTTC. As protein: CASSAVEWSYEQYF.

The chain is built from TRBV28 and TRBJ1-1, with 8 bases that match TRBD1. The CDR3 covers 21 residues. The V segment lost 5 bases and the J segment 0 bases; nucleotides outside the gene matches: 23. From germline, CDR1 is MDHEN and CDR2 SYDVKM. The CDR3 DNA reads as TGTGCCAGCAGTCAAAGCTACAGGGGGATAGGAAGGTCAGCCATGAACACTGAAGCTTTCTTT. Translated: CASSQSYRGIGRSAMNTEAFF. Filled out from reference TRBV28 and TRBJ1-1, the complete variable domain reads DVKVTQSSRYLVKRTGEKVFLECVQDMDHENMFWYRQDPGLGLRLIYFSYDVKMKEKGDIPEGYSVSREKKERFSLILESASTNQTSMYLCASSQSYRGIGRSAMNTEAFFGQGTRLTVV.

The rearrangement uses TRBV28 and TRBJ1-2, with 8 bases matching TRBD1. CDR3 length: 16 amino acids. V lost 6 bases, J lost 4 bases, and 13 bases stayed unmatched. Germline V gives CDR1 MDHEN, CDR2 SYDVKM. DNA for the CDR3: TGTGCCAGCAGCCCTACCCGAGGACAGGGTTTCTATGGCTACACCTTC. The encoded protein is CASSPTRGQGFYGYTF.

The gene calls are TRBV9 and TRBJ1-2, with 8 nucleotides matching TRBD1. The V segment lost 4 bases and the J segment 8 bases; nucleotides outside the gene matches: 4. Germline V gene sequence: CDR1 SGDLS, CDR2 YYNGEE. The CDR3 length is 12 residues. The CDR3 here is CASSRTGIGYTF. CDR3 nucleotides: TGTGCCAGCAGCAGGACAGGGATCGGCTACACCTTC.